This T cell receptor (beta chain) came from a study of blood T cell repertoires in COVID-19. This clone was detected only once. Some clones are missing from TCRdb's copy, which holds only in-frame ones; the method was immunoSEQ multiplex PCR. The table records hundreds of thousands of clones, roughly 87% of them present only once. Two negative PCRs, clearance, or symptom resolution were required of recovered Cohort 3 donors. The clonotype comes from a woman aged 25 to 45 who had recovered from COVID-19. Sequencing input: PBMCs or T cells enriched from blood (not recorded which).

CDR3 in DNA: TGTGCCAGCAGGGATAGCGGGAGCACAGATACGCAGTATTTT. Amino acids: CASRDSGSTDTQYF. The V gene is TRBV28, the J gene TRBJ2-3, with 7 bases that match TRBD2. The junction had 3 bases not matched to a gene; V was cut back by 6 bases and J by 0 bases. CDR1 MDHEN and CDR2 SYDVKM come from the germline V gene. This CDR3 comprises 14 residues.